Following are 5 T cell receptor beta chains from one sample sequenced in a study of tumor-infiltrating lymphocytes in primary liver carcinoma. Reverse transcription of 450 to 500 ng total RNA with a constant-region primer produced TCR beta cDNA. Nested multiplex PCR, run for three rounds with slightly modified ARM-PCR, yielded TCR beta libraries. The study ran its first two PCR rounds for 9 to 10 cycles each, using TRBV1-TRBV30 forward primers and a C-beta reverse primer. TCRdb redid the calling of the multiplex PCR reads with MiXCR, one entry per CDR3 protein. Of under 200,000 distinct CDR3 sequences listed, roughly 61% are singletons. In addition to blood RNA drawn from unsorted whole blood, germline DNA was extracted. The specimen sequenced was peripheral blood. The origin of the receptors is a woman aged 55-70 years with primary liver carcinoma and hepatitis B virus infection.

This clonotype has a count of ten or more. The CDR3 sequence is CASSRLAGAGNEQFF. In nucleotides, the CDR3 is TGTGCCAGCAGCCGGCTAGCGGGAGCGGGCAATGAGCAGTTCTTC. The chain has TRBV6-5 and TRBJ2-1; TRBD2 agrees at 10 bases. V lost 6 bases to trimming and J lost 6 bases; unmatched junction nucleotides: 8. Germline CDR1 reads MNHEY; CDR2 reads SVGAGI. The CDR3 has 15 residues.

As regards this clonotype: Its ends do not fully match the called genes, so a read error is possible. The chain combines TRBV29-1 with TRBJ1-1, with D maybe TRBD1 (6 bases). CDR1 and CDR2 (germline): SQVTM, ANQGSEA. The CDR3 has 13 residues. CDR3 sequence: CSVEAGGNTGAFF. The CDR3 bases are TGCAGCGTTGAAGCCGGGGGCAACACTGGAGCTTTCTTC.

With respect to this clonotype: The junction differs from germline at one of its ends, possibly a read error. The chain has TRBV4-2 and TRBJ2-1, with a weak D call TRBD2 (7 bases). The CDR3 has 15 amino acids. Germline CDR1 is LGHNA and CDR2 is YNFKEQ. The CDR3 DNA sequence: TGTGCCTGCAGACAAGGGGGGGTTTCCTACAATGAGCAGTTCTTC. It codes for CACRQGGVSYNEQFF.

About this clonotype: A read error is possible here, since a much larger clone lies one base away. The rearrangement links TRBV10-3 to TRBJ2-1; no clear D gene. CDR1 and CDR2 from the germline V gene are ENHRY and SYGVKD. The V gene lost 2 bases and the J gene lost 3 bases, with 11 bases spanning the gap. CDR3 length: 15 amino acids. The DNA for the CDR3 is TGTGCCATCAGTGAGACGAGAGGAGACTACAATGAGCAGTTCTTC. Translated, it gives CAISETRGDYNEQFF.

Details on this clonotype: The missing conserved phenylalanine or tryptophan at the end of this CDR3 makes a read error likely. The chain recombines TRBV6-5 with TRBJ2-1; no clear D gene. Per the germline V gene, CDR1 is MNHEY and CDR2 is SVGAGI. CDR3 size: 15 residues. The CDR3 is CTSSPTSAIYNEQFL. CDR3 nucleotide sequence: TGTACCAGCAGCCCGACAAGTGCTATCTACAATGAGCAGTTCCTC.